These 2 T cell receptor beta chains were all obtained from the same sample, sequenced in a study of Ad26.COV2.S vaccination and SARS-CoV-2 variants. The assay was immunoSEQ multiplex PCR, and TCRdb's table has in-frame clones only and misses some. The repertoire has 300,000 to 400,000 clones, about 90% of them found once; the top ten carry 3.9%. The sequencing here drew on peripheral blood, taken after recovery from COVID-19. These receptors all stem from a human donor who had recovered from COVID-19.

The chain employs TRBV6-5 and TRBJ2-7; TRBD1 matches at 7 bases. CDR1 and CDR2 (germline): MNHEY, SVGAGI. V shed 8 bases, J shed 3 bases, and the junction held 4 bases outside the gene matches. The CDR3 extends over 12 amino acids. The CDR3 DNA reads TGTGCCAGCTGGTGGACAGGCTACGAGCAGTACTTC. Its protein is CASWWTGYEQYF.

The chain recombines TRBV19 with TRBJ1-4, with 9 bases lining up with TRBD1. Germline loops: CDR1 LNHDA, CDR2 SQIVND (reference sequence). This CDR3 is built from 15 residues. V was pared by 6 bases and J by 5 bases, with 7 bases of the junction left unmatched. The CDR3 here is CASSTLGQGNEKLFF. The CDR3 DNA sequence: TGTGCCAGTAGCACCTTAGGACAGGGGAATGAAAAACTGTTTTTT.